This T cell receptor beta chain was captured in a study of control samples from healthy donors and cancer patients. V gave up 2 bases and J gave up 0 bases; unmatched junction bases: 7. Germline CDR1 reads LGHNA; CDR2 reads YNFKEQ. The CDR3 runs to 17 residues. Clones were sequenced by immunoSEQ multiplex PCR, and TCRdb holds only the in-frame ones, with some missing. The sample table includes some 180,000 clones. J is TRBJ1-5 and V is TRBV4-2; 7 bases agree with TRBD1. Sequencing was carried out using blood. This sequence was found in a woman aged 30 to 39 in good health. CDR3 amino acids: CASSQSWGDSSNQPQHF. DNA for the CDR3: TGTGCCAGCAGCCAAAGTTGGGGGGACAGTAGCAATCAGCCCCAGCATTTT.